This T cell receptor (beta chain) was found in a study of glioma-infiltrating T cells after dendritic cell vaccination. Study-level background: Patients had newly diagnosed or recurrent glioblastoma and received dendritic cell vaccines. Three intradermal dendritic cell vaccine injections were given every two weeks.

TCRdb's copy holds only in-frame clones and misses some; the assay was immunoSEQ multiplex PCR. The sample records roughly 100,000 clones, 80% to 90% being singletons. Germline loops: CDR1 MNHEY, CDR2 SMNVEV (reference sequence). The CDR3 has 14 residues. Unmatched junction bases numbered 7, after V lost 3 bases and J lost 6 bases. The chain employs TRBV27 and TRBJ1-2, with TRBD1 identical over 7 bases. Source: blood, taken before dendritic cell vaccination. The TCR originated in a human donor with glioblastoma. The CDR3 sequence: CASSFHDRDDGYTF. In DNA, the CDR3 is TGTGCCAGCAGTTTCCACGACAGGGATGATGGCTACACCTTC.